This TCR beta chain was sequenced for a study of cytomegalovirus exposure and HLA in healthy donors. CDR3 length equals 15 residues. CDR1 is SNHLY, CDR2 FYNNEI, per germline. V gave up 1 base and J gave up 2 bases, with 9 bases separating them. About this clone: The antigen remains undetermined.

The PCR had 60 Vbeta and 13 Jbeta primers. Using immunoSEQ multiplex PCR, the repertoire was profiled, and TCRdb retains in-frame clones only, with some absent. The sample lists 150,000 to 180,000 clones, approximately 80% occurring once. Broader study findings: In vitro data verified three CMV-associated chains as specific for CMV antigens. Across donors, most TCRs were seen rarely, yet some public ones were widespread.

Sequenced: PBMCs. The rearrangement joins TRBV2 to TRBJ1-5; D unresolved. The sequence was collected from a man aged 30-40 years in good health and CMV-seropositive. Here the CDR3 reads CASSEDREGNQPQHF. As DNA, the CDR3 is TGTGCCAGCAGTGAAGATAGGGAGGGCAATCAGCCCCAGCATTTT.